This TCR beta chain was sequenced during a study of shared clonotypes between healthy human individuals. Germline-derived CDR1 and CDR2 are MGHRA and YSYEKL. This CDR3 has 15 amino acids. V lost 3 bases and J lost 2, with 12 bases in between. CD8 cells classed as naive were CD45RO-negative and positively selected for CCR7, excluding terminally differentiated effector memory CD45RA+ cells. Using immunoSEQ multiplex PCR, the repertoire was profiled, and TCRdb retains in-frame clones only, with some absent. Seen here are some 600,000 clones, roughly 96% observed once, and the top ten hold more than 0.085%.

This chain connects TRBV4-1 to TRBJ2-3; D is unclear. The source material was naive CD8+ T cells sorted from blood. The receptor comes from a woman under 40 in good health. For the CDR3, the DNA is TGCGCCAGCAGCCACCCACCCAAAAACACAGATACGCAGTATTTT. Translating gives CASSHPPKNTDTQYF.